This T cell receptor beta chain emerged from a study of T cell repertoires in cytomegalovirus infection. About the study: An indication of both CMV infection and matching HLA type came from public TCR beta signatures.

The V end was cut by 0 bases, the J end by 12 bases, with 12 bases between. The CDR3 extends over 13 amino acids. CDR1 is SGHAT, CDR2 FQNNGV, per germline. TCRdb analysed the reads with MiXCR anew, one entry per CDR3 protein. The table shows under 850,000 distinct CDR3 sequences, with approximately 40% occurring only once. Study conclusions and caveats: In two of eight donors, the top clonotype was HLA-C-restricted CMV-specific. Cumulative public TCR beta family frequency identified carriers of CMV plus the relevant HLA.

Concerning this clonotype itself: What it recognizes is unknown.

The V gene is TRBV11-2, the J gene TRBJ2-1; TRBD2 might be the D (7 bases). Sample: PBMCs. The source is a human donor in good health (CMV status not recorded). Some clones in this sample may be carry-over from other donors' samples. CDR3 protein: CASSLEGGAPQFF. The CDR3 nucleotides read TGTGCCAGCAGCTTAGAGGGGGGGGCCCCGCAGTTCTTC.